This passage covers 30 T cell receptor beta chains from one sample sequenced in a study of blood T cell repertoires in COVID-19. The table came from immunoSEQ multiplex PCR; TCRdb's copy has only in-frame clones and leaves some out. Of about 190,000 clones in the sample, about 88% were seen once. Specimen: peripheral blood. Source of these receptors: a man in his 70s with active or convalescent COVID-19.

The chain recombines TRBV4-3 with TRBJ2-3, with 11 bases aligning to TRBD2. Germline-derived CDR1 and CDR2 are LGHNA and YSLEER. The CDR3 contains 18 residues. V lost 3 bases and J lost 6; bases outside the gene matches: 14. The CDR3 here is CASSQTIKTSGSWDTQYF. DNA for the CDR3: TGCGCCAGCAGCCAGACGATCAAAACTAGCGGGAGTTGGGATACGCAGTATTTT.

The chain links TRBV7-9 to TRBJ2-1, with 9 bases that match TRBD1. The junction had 4 bases not matched to a gene; V was cut back by 3 bases and J by 7 bases. CDR3 length: 14 residues. Germline CDR1 and CDR2: SEHNR and FQNEAQ (reference sequence). The CDR3 sequence is CASSLTGQGNEQFF. As DNA, the CDR3 is TGTGCCAGCAGCTTGACGGGACAGGGAAATGAGCAGTTCTTC.

The chain couples TRBV5-1 to TRBJ2-2, with a possible D match to TRBD1 (6 bases). The CDR3 is 16 residues long. V was cut by 5 bases and J by 5 bases, with 19 bases left in between. Per the germline V gene, CDR1 is SGHRS and CDR2 is YFSETQ. The CDR3 loop is CASRPADTGFTGELFF. As DNA, the CDR3 is TGCGCCAGCAGGCCAGCGGATACAGGGTTTACCGGGGAGCTGTTTTTT.

The V call is TRBV28, the J call TRBJ2-7, with a possible D match to TRBD2 (6 bases). V was clipped by 6 bases and J by 3 bases, with 12 bases between them. The CDR3 consists of 13 residues. Looked up from germline, CDR1 is MDHEN and CDR2 is SYDVKM. The CDR3 region is CASRPSVIYEQYF. CDR3 DNA: TGTGCCAGCAGGCCTAGCGTCATCTACGAGCAGTACTTC.

The chain links TRBV12-3 or TRBV12-4 to TRBJ1-2, with D possibly matching TRBD1 (6 bases). Trimming shortened V by 6 bases and J by 8 bases, and 16 bases separated the two germline ends. The CDR3 runs 13 residues. CDR3 sequence reads: CASSHTGTGGYTF. CDR3 in DNA: TGTGCCAGCAGCCATACAGGGACGGGGGGCTACACCTTC.

The rearrangement links TRBV5-1 to TRBJ1-6; a weak D match, TRBD1 (5 bases). There are 15 residues in the CDR3. V lost 5 bases to trimming and J lost 7 bases, with 16 bases between them. The germline V gene encodes CDR1 SGHRS and CDR2 YFSETQ. The CDR3 sequence: CASRGQAGINSPLHF. Written as DNA, the CDR3 is TGCGCCAGCAGAGGGCAGGCAGGGATAAATTCACCCCTCCACTTT.

This clone was observed a few times. This chain links TRBV29-1 with TRBJ2-7; 7 bases fit TRBD1. CDR1 is SQVTM, CDR2 ANQGSEA, per germline. After removal of 4 bases from V and 2 bases from J, the junction contained 5 bases not matched to a gene. The CDR3 extends over 13 amino acids. DNA of the CDR3: TGCAGCGTTGGGGTTACAGGGGCCTACGAGCAGTACTTC. Translation: CSVGVTGAYEQYF.

The chain employs TRBV6-2 or TRBV6-3 and TRBJ2-3; 8 bases are a match to TRBD1. Germline V gives CDR1 MNHEY, CDR2 SVGEGT. After removal of 2 bases from V and 5 bases from J, the junction contained 15 bases not matched to a gene. The CDR3 totals 18 residues. CDR3: CASSYPDRRQGFEDTQYF. CDR3 in DNA: TGTGCCAGCAGTTACCCCGACCGACGACAGGGGTTTGAAGATACGCAGTATTTT.

The chain joins TRBV18 to TRBJ1-1; D is perhaps TRBD1 (6 bases). V shed 3 bases and J shed 2 bases, with 13 bases lying between them. Germline V gives CDR1 KGHSH, CDR2 LQKENI. The CDR3 runs to 15 residues. The CDR3 here is CASSPQTGRNTEAFF. CDR3 nucleotide sequence: TGTGCCAGCTCACCTCAGACAGGAAGAAACACTGAAGCTTTCTTT.

The genes are TRBV2 and TRBJ1-1, with no clear D. Germline CDR1 SNHLY, CDR2 FYNNEI. CDR3 size: 13 residues. V lost 3 bases, J lost 1 base, and 6 bases lay in between. CDR3 region: CASSDSGNTEAFF. The DNA for the CDR3 is TGTGCCAGCAGTGATTCAGGGAACACTGAAGCTTTCTTT.

This sequence joins TRBV6-5 and TRBJ2-3; tentative D call: TRBD2 (5 bases). Germline values: CDR1 MNHEY, CDR2 SVGAGI. The CDR3 spans 14 residues. Trimming pared 0 bases from V and 4 bases from J, leaving 8 bases between. The DNA of the CDR3 is TGTGCCAGCAGTTACTCGGGAGTACCAGATACGCAGTATTTT. Amino acids: CASSYSGVPDTQYF.

The V call is TRBV11-2, the J call TRBJ2-5; 9 bases align to TRBD2. Looked up from germline, CDR1 is SGHAT and CDR2 is FQNNGV. V lost 3 bases and J lost 5; bases outside the gene matches: 7. The CDR3 has 15 residues. Here the CDR3 DNA reads TGTGCCAGCAGCTTCTCGGCGGGGGGGCACGAGACCCAGTACTTC. Protein: CASSFSAGGHETQYF.

The chain carries TRBV10-1 and TRBJ2-7; possible D gene TRBD2, 6 bases. The V gene lost 4 bases and the J gene lost 3 bases, with 13 bases spanning the gap. Per the germline V gene, CDR1 is WNHNN and CDR2 is SYGVQD (reference sequence). CDR3 length: 14 residues. Here the CDR3 reads CASSGTSPSYEQYF. CDR3 in DNA: TGCGCCAGCAGTGGAACTAGCCCAAGCTACGAGCAGTACTTC.

This chain links TRBV12-3 or TRBV12-4 with TRBJ2-7, with D possibly TRBD1 on 5 matching bases. Trimming removed 3 bases at V and 2 bases at J, with 8 bases between. The CDR3 spans 13 residues. DNA of the CDR3: TGTGCCAGCAGTTTGTCAGGGCCCTACGAGCAGTACTTC. This codes for CASSLSGPYEQYF.

The CDR3 region has the DNA TGTGCCAGCAGCTTGGACCAGGGATACAATGAGCAGTTCTTC. Amino acids: CASSLDQGYNEQFF. The chain has TRBV7-9 and TRBJ2-1; tentative D call: TRBD1 (5 bases). Between the trimmed V and J ends, which lost 3 bases and 4 bases, there was a span of 10 bases. The CDR3 totals 14 residues. CDR1 and CDR2 (germline): SEHNR, FQNEAQ (reference sequence).

The genes are TRBV29-1 and TRBJ2-5; tentatively, D is TRBD1 (5 bases). The CDR3 sequence is 13 residues long. V was shortened by 4 bases and J by 0 bases, with 9 bases between the two germline ends. CDR1 and CDR2 (germline): SQVTM, ANQGSEA. The CDR3: CSVVKDNQETQYF. As DNA, the CDR3 is TGCAGCGTTGTAAAGGACAACCAAGAGACCCAGTACTTC.

V gene TRBV6-5 combines with J gene TRBJ1-3, with D unresolved. CDR3 length: 15 amino acids. With 6 bases removed from V and 2 bases from J, the gap between germline ends came to 14 bases. Germline CDR1 MNHEY, CDR2 SVGAGI. The DNA of the CDR3 is TGTGCCAGCAGCCAGAGTCAGGTCCCTGGAAACACCATATATTTT. Translation: CASSQSQVPGNTIYF.

The J gene is TRBJ2-3, the V gene TRBV5-1, with 15 nucleotides matching TRBD2. There are 15 residues in the CDR3. The V gene's germline CDR1 is SGHRS and CDR2 YFSETQ. The V and J ends lost 4 bases and 6 bases, in that order; junction bases with no gene match: 3. The CDR3 DNA is TGCGCCAGCAGCATCGGGACTAGCGGGAGGGATACGCAGTATTTT. This codes for CASSIGTSGRDTQYF.

Only a few counts were recorded for this clone. This sequence joins TRBV18 and TRBJ1-3; 7 positions agree with TRBD1. J gave up 1 base and V 1 base, and 1 base lay outside the gene matches. This CDR3 has 15 amino acids. Germline CDR1 is KGHSH and CDR2 is LQKENI. CDR3 protein: CASSPQGASGNTIYF. CDR3 bases: TGTGCCAGCTCACCACAGGGGGCGTCTGGAAACACCATATATTTT.

This sequence joins TRBV7-9 and TRBJ2-3; D is ambiguous. Trimming cost V 1 base and J 0 bases, with 5 bases left between them. Germline V gene lookup returns CDR1 SEHNR and CDR2 FQNEAQ (reference sequence). CDR3 length equals 14 residues. The CDR3 sequence is CASSLGTSTDTQYF. CDR3 nucleotides: TGTGCCAGCAGCTTAGGAACTAGCACAGATACGCAGTATTTT. The complete variable domain, with remaining parts taken from reference TRBV7-9 and TRBJ2-3, reads DTGVSQNPRHKITKRGQNVTFRCDPISEHNRLYWYRQTLGQGPEFLTYFQNEAQLEKSRLLSDRFSAERPKGSFSTLEIQRTEQGDSAMYLCASSLGTSTDTQYFGPGTRLTVL.

The chain links TRBV28 to TRBJ2-1, with TRBD2 matching 11 bases. With 6 bases clipped from V and 9 bases from J, the junction kept 10 bases outside the gene matches. Germline CDR1 is MDHEN and CDR2 is SYDVKM. This CDR3 contains 15 residues. Here the CDR3 DNA reads TGTGCCAGCAGGCGTACTAGCGGGAGTTTCGGTGAGCAGTTCTTC. Translated: CASRRTSGSFGEQFF.

The chain links TRBV19 to TRBJ2-7, with 10 bases that match TRBD2. This CDR3 contains 16 residues. V dropped 1 base and J dropped 3; count of bases not matched to a gene: 6. Germline V gives CDR1 LNHDA, CDR2 SQIVND (reference sequence). The CDR3 sequence: CASSIVSGLARYEQYF. CDR3 sequence (DNA): TGTGCCAGTAGTATAGTTTCGGGACTAGCGCGCTACGAGCAGTACTTC.

This clone was seen a few times. CDR3 sequence reads: CASSQTRDRLAGELFF. Here the CDR3 DNA reads TGTGCCAGCTCACAGACACGGGACAGGTTAGCCGGGGAGCTGTTTTTT. This rearrangement joins TRBV18 to TRBJ2-2; 8 bases match TRBD1. The CDR3 consists of 16 residues. Per germline, CDR1 KGHSH and CDR2 LQKENI. V trimming: 4 bases; J trimming: 6 bases; junction bases outside the gene matches: 10.

This clone was counted only a few times. The chain carries TRBV2 and TRBJ1-3; 7 positions agree with TRBD1. In germline, CDR1 is SNHLY, CDR2 FYNNEI. V shed 3 bases and J 0 bases; nucleotides not matched to a gene: 2. CDR3 length equals 15 residues. Here the CDR3 reads CASSDRQGSGNTIYF. DNA for the CDR3: TGTGCCAGCAGTGATAGACAGGGCTCTGGAAACACCATATATTTT.

The genes are TRBV3-1 (or the pseudogene TRBV3-2) and TRBJ2-7; D is possibly TRBD2 (5 bases). V was clipped by 0 bases and J by 3 bases, with 9 bases between them. Germline-derived CDR1 and CDR2 are LGHDT and YNNKEL (reference sequence). The CDR3 has 14 residues. CDR3 loop: CASSQEASNYEQYF. The CDR3 DNA reads TGTGCCAGCAGCCAAGAGGCTAGCAACTACGAGCAGTACTTC.

The J gene is TRBJ2-1, the V gene TRBV7-8; 8 nucleotides agree with TRBD2. Trimming cost V 1 base and J 9 bases; bases outside gene matches: 8. This CDR3 comprises 15 residues. Germline loops: CDR1 SGHVS, CDR2 FQNEAQ. The CDR3 sequence is CASSLVLAASAEQFF. CDR3 in DNA: TGTGCCAGCAGCTTAGTACTAGCGGCTTCTGCTGAGCAGTTCTTC.

This chain links TRBV11-2 with TRBJ2-7; maybe TRBD1 (5 bases). Germline V gene sequence: CDR1 SGHAT, CDR2 FQNNGV. V dropped 3 bases and J dropped 3 bases, with 9 bases sitting between them. The CDR3 sequence is 13 residues long. The CDR3 sequence is CASSFSGRYEQYF. DNA for the CDR3: TGTGCCAGCAGCTTTTCAGGGCGCTACGAGCAGTACTTC.

The chain carries TRBV7-2 and TRBJ1-5; no reliable D call. The V gene's germline CDR1 is SGHTA and CDR2 FQGNSA. Trimming pared 1 base from V and 0 bases from J, leaving 7 bases between. CDR3 length equals 15 residues. This chain's CDR3 is CASSLVSRSNQPQHF. In DNA form, the CDR3 reads TGTGCCAGCAGCTTAGTTTCCCGTAGCAATCAGCCCCAGCATTTT.

The rearrangement links TRBV6-5 to TRBJ2-3; no clear D. The CDR3 length is 13 residues. Per germline, CDR1 MNHEY and CDR2 SVGAGI. V was pared by 2 bases and J by 5 bases, with 8 bases between. In DNA form, the CDR3 reads TGTGCCAGCAGTTACAGCCCTAAAGATACGCAGTATTTT. Translation gives CASSYSPKDTQYF.

V and J are TRBV5-4 and TRBJ2-3; 8 bases align to TRBD2. The J segment lost 0 bases and the V segment lost 4 bases, leaving 4 bases of the junction unmatched. The CDR3 sequence is 15 residues long. CDR1 and CDR2 (germline): SGHNT, YYREEE (reference sequence). In nucleotides, the CDR3 is TGTGCCAGCAGCATTAGCGGGACTAGCACAGATACGCAGTATTTT. Protein sequence: CASSISGTSTDTQYF.